This passage covers 29 T cell receptor beta chains from one sample sequenced in a study of cytomegalovirus exposure and HLA in healthy donors. PCR primers comprised 60 Vbeta and 13 Jbeta primers. Assay used: immunoSEQ multiplex PCR; TCRdb lists only in-frame clones, some missing. The sample yields about 140,000 clones, 75% to 80% seen once. The specimen was PBMCs. Receptor source: a woman younger than 45 in good health and CMV-seronegative.

The J gene is TRBJ1-6, the V gene TRBV6-5; D is possibly TRBD1 (6 bases). The CDR3 is 14 amino acids. The germline CDR1 and CDR2 sequences are MNHEY and SVGAGI. The V and J ends lost 5 bases and 10 bases respectively, with 15 bases between them. CDR3 loop: CASSQGTIISPLHF. DNA of the CDR3: TGTGCCAGCAGTCAGGGGACTATCATATCACCCCTCCACTTT.

The chain combines TRBV9 with TRBJ1-1, with D perhaps TRBD1 (6 bases). V was cut by 0 bases and J by 7 bases, with 13 bases left in between. Germline V CDR1 and CDR2: SGDLS, YYNGEE. There are 14 residues in the CDR3. The CDR3 is CASSVDAGGGEAFF. In nucleotides, the CDR3 is TGTGCCAGCAGCGTAGATGCGGGGGGCGGTGAAGCTTTCTTT.

The V and J genes are TRBV7-6 and TRBJ2-2; 9 bases align to TRBD2. The CDR3 extends over 21 amino acids. Trimming at V came to 4 bases and at J to 3 bases, leaving 21 bases not matched to a gene. CDR1 and CDR2 (germline): SGHVS, FNYEAQ. The CDR3 loop is CASSSTKGGAGGTTYTGELFF. The CDR3 nucleotides are TGTGCCAGCAGCTCGACAAAAGGGGGGGCGGGGGGGACAACGTACACCGGGGAGCTGTTTTTT.

This chain uses TRBV11-1 with TRBJ2-4; D perhaps matches TRBD2 (5 bases). There are 12 residues in the CDR3. Trimming pared 4 bases from V and 12 bases from J, leaving 13 bases between. Per the germline V gene, CDR1 is SGHAT and CDR2 is FQDESV (reference sequence). The CDR3 is CASSYERRTQYF. The CDR3 DNA reads as TGTGCCAGCAGCTATGAAAGGAGGACTCAGTACTTC.

The chain combines TRBV2 with TRBJ2-7; 8 bases map to TRBD1. The V gene's germline CDR1 is SNHLY and CDR2 FYNNEI. This CDR3 is 17 amino acids long. The V and J ends lost 5 bases and 3 bases, in that order; junction bases with no gene match: 15. The CDR3 spells CASSPLFRTGKVYEQYF. The CDR3 DNA follows: TGTGCCAGCAGTCCACTCTTCCGGACAGGGAAGGTCTACGAGCAGTACTTC.

The chain couples TRBV9 to TRBJ2-2, with 8 nucleotides matching TRBD2. Germline V gives CDR1 SGDLS, CDR2 YYNGEE. V shed 0 bases, J shed 2 bases, and the junction held 6 bases outside the gene matches. The CDR3 contains 17 residues. The CDR3 bases are TGTGCCAGCAGCGTAGCGTGGCGGGGGGACAACACCGGGGAGCTGTTTTTT. Its protein product is CASSVAWRGDNTGELFF.

This rearrangement joins TRBV27 to TRBJ2-1, with TRBD2 as a possible D gene (7 bases). Trimming took 2 bases from V and 14 from J, leaving 16 bases between them. CDR3 length equals 13 residues. In germline, CDR1 is MNHEY, CDR2 SMNVEV (reference sequence). The CDR3 bases are TGTGCCAGCAGTTTAGTGGGGGGGCTAGGAGAGTTCTTC. It yields the protein CASSLVGGLGEFF.

This chain joins TRBV19 and TRBJ2-1; unclear D gene. The CDR3 is 12 residues long. Germline V CDR1 and CDR2: LNHDA, SQIVND (reference sequence). V lost 0 bases to trimming and J lost 6 bases, with 3 bases between them. The CDR3 DNA sequence: TGTGCCAGTAGTATAGAGAGCAATGAGCAGTTCTTC. Its protein product is CASSIESNEQFF.

The chain uses TRBV9 and TRBJ2-2, with unresolved D. The CDR3 totals 16 residues. Germline-derived CDR1 and CDR2 are SGDLS and YYNGEE. V was cut by 0 bases and J by 0 bases, with 9 bases left in between. Written as DNA, the CDR3 is TGTGCCAGCAGCGTAGAACACCTCGCGAACACCGGGGAGCTGTTTTTT. Protein sequence: CASSVEHLANTGELFF.

The rearrangement uses TRBV4-2 and TRBJ2-2; 8 positions match TRBD1. J lost 0 bases, V lost 2 bases, and 5 bases had no gene match. Germline V gives CDR1 LGHNA, CDR2 YNFKEQ. The length of the CDR3 is 17 residues. The CDR3 DNA follows: TGTGCCAGCAGCCAACTGACAGGGGCGTCGAACACCGGGGAGCTGTTTTTT. Its translation is CASSQLTGASNTGELFF.

This sequence joins TRBV18 and TRBJ1-6; 11 nucleotides line up with TRBD1. There are 16 residues in the CDR3. Per the germline V gene, CDR1 is KGHSH and CDR2 is LQKENI. V was clipped by 5 bases and J by 7 bases; unmatched bases: 7. CDR3 loop: CASSNYGQGANSPLHF. The CDR3 DNA reads TGTGCCAGCTCAAACTACGGACAGGGGGCGAATTCACCCCTCCACTTT.

This sequence joins TRBV5-1 and TRBJ1-1; perhaps TRBD1 as D (5 bases). This CDR3 is built from 13 residues. V was pared by 9 bases and J by 1 base, with 13 bases between. Germline V gene lookup returns CDR1 SGHRS and CDR2 YFSETQ. The CDR3 nucleotides are TGCGCCACCGGAGTTACAGGGAACACTGAAGCTTTCTTT. Amino acid sequence: CATGVTGNTEAFF. The whole variable domain, filled in from reference TRBV5-1 and TRBJ1-1, reads KAGVTQTPRYLIKTRGQQVTLSCSPISGHRSVSWYQQTPGQGLQFLFEYFSETQRNKGNFPGRFSGRQFSNSRSEMNVSTLELGDSALYLCATGVTGNTEAFFGQGTRLTVV.

The chain joins TRBV27 to TRBJ1-4, with no clear D. Germline CDR1 is MNHEY and CDR2 is SMNVEV (reference sequence). The CDR3 is made up of 12 amino acids. Trimming shortened V by 4 bases and J by 4 bases, and 4 bases separated the two germline ends. As DNA, the CDR3 is TGTGCCAGCAGTTCCAGTAATGAAAAACTGTTTTTT. Encoded protein: CASSSSNEKLFF.

Only one count was recorded for this clone. The J gene is TRBJ1-6, the V gene TRBV28; D perhaps matches TRBD1 (6 bases). The CDR3 is 16 amino acids. V lost 6 bases, J lost 8 bases, and 20 bases lay in between. CDR1 is MDHEN, CDR2 SYDVKM, per germline. DNA for the CDR3: TGTGCCAGCAGCATCCCCCGAACAGGGTTGGATTCACCCCTCCACTTT. Encoded protein: CASSIPRTGLDSPLHF. The variable domain in full, with the rest retrieved from reference TRBV28 and TRBJ1-6, is DVKVTQSSRYLVKRTGEKVFLECVQDMDHENMFWYRQDPGLGLRLIYFSYDVKMKEKGDIPEGYSVSREKKERFSLILESASTNQTSMYLCASSIPRTGLDSPLHFGNGTRLTVT.

The V and J genes are TRBV6-1 and TRBJ2-7, with no clear D. Germline-derived CDR1 and CDR2 are MNHNS and SASEGT. V was clipped by 2 bases and J by 1 base, with 9 bases between them. This CDR3 has 14 amino acids. The CDR3 reads CASSESGRSYEQYF. CDR3 DNA: TGTGCCAGCAGTGAATCTGGCAGGTCCTACGAGCAGTACTTC.

V and J are TRBV6-5 and TRBJ1-2; 8 nucleotides agree with TRBD1. The CDR3 sequence is 15 residues long. Germline values: CDR1 MNHEY, CDR2 SVGAGI. V shed 0 bases and J 7 bases; nucleotides not matched to a gene: 7. The CDR3 nucleotides read TGTGCCAGCAGTTACTCGACACAGGGGGTACCTGGCTACACCTTC. Its protein product is CASSYSTQGVPGYTF.

The gene calls are TRBV6-6 and TRBJ2-7; D possibly corresponds to TRBD1 (6 bases). The length of the CDR3 is 13 residues. Germline V gives CDR1 MNHNY, CDR2 SVGAGI (reference sequence). V was pared by 8 bases and J by 4 bases, with 15 bases between. The CDR3 nucleotides are TGTGCCAGCGGGACACCCTCACAGTACGAGCAGTACTTC. It specifies CASGTPSQYEQYF.

This clone has more than one count but fewer than ten. The gene calls are TRBV4-1 and TRBJ1-2; D not resolved. V lost 4 bases, J lost 3 bases, and 9 bases lay in between. The CDR3 is made up of 13 amino acids. CDR1 is MGHRA and CDR2 is YSYEKL in the germline V gene. In DNA form, the CDR3 reads TGCGCCAGCAGCCTGATCGGGGACTATGGCTACACCTTC. Protein sequence: CASSLIGDYGYTF.

The chain combines TRBV5-6 with TRBJ1-2, with D possibly matching TRBD1 (5 bases). The V gene's germline CDR1 is SGHDT and CDR2 YYEEEE. The V end lost 4 bases, the J end lost 8 bases, and 18 bases lay between the germline ends. This CDR3 is 14 amino acids long. This CDR3 reads CASSPGRGSSGYTF. DNA for the CDR3: TGTGCCAGCAGCCCGGGGAGGGGAAGCAGCGGCTACACCTTC.

The V and J genes are TRBV2 and TRBJ2-7; weak D call: TRBD1 (5 bases). V lost 5 bases, J lost 2 bases, and 16 bases lay in between. Germline CDR1 reads SNHLY; CDR2 reads FYNNEI. The CDR3 runs to 15 residues. The CDR3 bases are TGTGCCAGCAGTCCCGGCCTTGACAGACCCTACGAGCAGTACTTC. It codes for CASSPGLDRPYEQYF.

V is TRBV6-1 and J is TRBJ1-1; D possibly corresponds to TRBD1 (5 bases). The length of the CDR3 is 16 residues. V dropped 0 bases and J dropped 1 base, with 12 bases sitting between them. Germline V gene sequence: CDR1 MNHNS, CDR2 SASEGT. CDR3 DNA sequence: TGTGCCAGCAGTGAAGCGCGTCCAGGGCCGAACACTGAAGCTTTCTTT. Translated, it gives CASSEARPGPNTEAFF.

This CDR3 reads CSFDRATEAFF. CDR3 nucleotides: TGCAGTTTTGACAGGGCCACTGAAGCTTTCTTT. The gene calls are TRBV20-1 and TRBJ1-1, with 7 bases lining up with TRBD1. V lost 8 bases, J lost 4 bases, and 4 bases stayed unmatched. Germline CDR1 reads DFQATT; CDR2 reads SNEGSKA (reference sequence). CDR3 length: 11 amino acids.

The CDR3 is CAWSGWGGGATGELFF. The CDR3 DNA sequence: TGTGCCTGGAGTGGCTGGGGCGGGGGGGCCACCGGGGAGCTGTTTTTT. V gene TRBV30 combines with J gene TRBJ2-2, with 9 bases fitting TRBD2. Trimming removed 1 base from V and 4 bases from J; junction bases left unmatched: 7. CDR1 and CDR2 from the germline V gene are GTSNPN and SVGIG (reference sequence). CDR3 length: 16 amino acids.

This clone was seen more than once but under ten times. This rearrangement joins TRBV6-4 to TRBJ1-1, with TRBD1 as a possible D gene (5 bases). Trimming left V 5 bases short and J 0 bases short, with 13 bases between. This CDR3 spans 15 amino acids. Per germline, CDR1 MRHNA and CDR2 SNTAGT. CDR3 DNA: TGTGCCAGCAGTTATGGGGGGAACTTGAACACTGAAGCTTTCTTT. It yields the protein CASSYGGNLNTEAFF.

V gene TRBV9 combines with J gene TRBJ2-1; 12 nucleotides agree with TRBD1. The CDR3 totals 15 residues. CDR1 and CDR2 from the germline V gene are SGDLS and YYNGEE. V shed 4 bases, J shed 10 bases, and the junction held 9 bases outside the gene matches. CDR3 sequence reads: CASSFRDRGHREQFF. Here the CDR3 DNA reads TGTGCCAGCAGCTTCCGGGACAGGGGGCATCGGGAGCAGTTCTTC.

The CDR3 here is CASSSLGANTEAFF. In nucleotides, the CDR3 is TGTGCCAGTAGTAGTTTGGGAGCGAACACTGAAGCTTTCTTT. This chain uses TRBV19 with TRBJ1-1; D remains unclear. V lost 4 bases to trimming and J lost 1 base, with 10 bases between them. This CDR3 is built from 14 residues. CDR1 LNHDA and CDR2 SQIVND come from the germline V gene (reference sequence).

The chain uses TRBV19 and TRBJ1-1; D remains ambiguous. This CDR3 has 18 residues. Germline V gene data show CDR1 as LNHDA and CDR2 as SQIVND (reference sequence). Trimming stripped 7 bases from V and 1 base from J, with 25 bases between. CDR3 amino acids: CASNTGVPALYSNTEAFF. CDR3 bases: TGTGCCAGTAACACCGGAGTTCCGGCCCTTTATTCGAACACTGAAGCTTTCTTT. Combining the CDR3 with reference TRBV19 and TRBJ1-1 gives the whole variable domain DGGITQSPKYLFRKEGQNVTLSCEQNLNHDAMYWYRQDPGQGLRLIYYSQIVNDFQKGDIAEGYSVSREKKESFPLTVTSAQKNPTAFYLCASNTGVPALYSNTEAFFGQGTRLTVV.

The genes are TRBV11-1 and TRBJ1-1, with TRBD1 as a possible D gene (6 bases). Deletions cut 5 bases from V and 1 base from J, with 14 bases between. The CDR3 sequence is 15 residues long. From germline, CDR1 is SGHAT and CDR2 FQDESV (reference sequence). In DNA form, the CDR3 reads TGTGCCAGCAGCCCAACGACAGGTTCGAACACTGAAGCTTTCTTT. Translating it yields CASSPTTGSNTEAFF.

The CDR3: CASSVGQGNNSPLHF. CDR3 DNA: TGTGCCAGCAGCGTGGGGCAGGGGAATAATTCACCCCTCCACTTT. The chain is built from TRBV9 and TRBJ1-6; weak D call: TRBD1 (6 bases). CDR1 is SGDLS and CDR2 is YYNGEE in the germline V gene. The V end lost 2 bases, the J end lost 5 bases, and 11 bases lay between the germline ends. The CDR3 covers 15 residues.